This is a list of T cell receptor beta chains from one sample in a study of blood T cells in healthy people across ages. TCRdb used MiXCR to reprocess the 5' RACE reads, holding one entry per CDR3 protein. Of roughly 550,000 distinct CDR3 sequences in the sample, approximately 25% are singletons; the top ten hold approximately 8.7%. These data were also reused for a study on T cells of mothers and their children.

The sample taken for sequencing was blood. The receptors come from a boy between 5 and 17 years old in good health. CDR3s include the opening cysteine and the closing phenylalanine or tryptophan. Fields, in order: CDR3 protein, CDR3 DNA, V gene, J gene, clone size, D gene. A D gene is named only where the DNA matches it firmly. Rows give clone size only sometimes, using once, few, many, or a class for an expanded clone.

CDR3: CASSVDRKSTYGYTF
DNA: TGTGCCAGCAGCGTAGACCGGAAGAGTACCTATGGCTACACCTTC
V: TRBV9
J: TRBJ1-2
size: NA
D: NA

CDR3: CSAGLVHEQFF
DNA: TGCAGCGCGGGACTCGTCCATGAGCAGTTCTTC
V: TRBV29-1
J: TRBJ2-1
size: few
D: NA

CDR3: CASTDRYNEQFF
DNA: TGTGCCAGCACCGACAGGTACAATGAGCAGTTCTTC
V: TRBV12-3/TRBV12-4
J: TRBJ2-1
size: NA
D: NA

CDR3: CASSESYYGYTF
DNA: TGTGCCAGCAGTGAAAGTTATTATGGCTACACCTTC
V: TRBV2
J: TRBJ1-2
size: NA
D: NA

CDR3: CATSRESENTIYF
DNA: TGTGCCACCAGCAGAGAAAGCGAAAACACCATATATTTT
V: TRBV15
J: TRBJ1-3
size: NA
D: NA

CDR3: CASRPLAGALREQFF
DNA: TGTGCCAGCAGACCTCTAGCGGGAGCACTCAGGGAGCAGTTCTTC
V: TRBV7-2
J: TRBJ2-1
size: NA
D: TRBD2

CDR3: CASSLSGGTDTQYF
DNA: TGCGCCAGCAGCTTGTCAGGGGGCACAGATACGCAGTATTTT
V: TRBV5-1
J: TRBJ2-3
size: few
D: NA

CDR3: CASSKGLNGNTQYF
DNA: TGTGCCAGCAGCAAGGGACTAAACGGAAATACGCAGTATTTT
V: TRBV7-2
J: TRBJ2-3
size: NA
D: TRBD2

CDR3: CASSPSRDSTYNEQFF
DNA: TGTGCCAGCAGCCCAAGCCGGGACAGTACCTACAATGAGCAGTTCTTC
V: TRBV9
J: TRBJ2-1
size: few
D: TRBD1

CDR3: CATSAATYGGYTF
DNA: TGTGCCACCAGTGCGGCTACCTACGGGGGCTACACCTTC
V: TRBV24-1
J: TRBJ1-2
size: NA
D: NA

CDR3: CASSLGTVDRKSDYF
DNA: TGTGCCAGCAGCTTAGGGACGGTGGACCGAAAGTCGGACTACTTC
V: TRBV7-9
J: TRBJ2-7
size: NA
D: NA

CDR3: CASSQVGDWTLRYNEQFF
DNA: TGTGCCAGCAGCCAAGTCGGAGACTGGACTCTCCGGTACAATGAGCAGTTCTTC
V: TRBV3-1
J: TRBJ2-1
size: few
D: NA

CDR3: CASSYTRQSQNIQYF
DNA: TGTGCCAGCAGTTACACCCGACAGTCCCAAAACATTCAGTACTTC
V: TRBV6-5
J: TRBJ2-4
size: few
D: NA